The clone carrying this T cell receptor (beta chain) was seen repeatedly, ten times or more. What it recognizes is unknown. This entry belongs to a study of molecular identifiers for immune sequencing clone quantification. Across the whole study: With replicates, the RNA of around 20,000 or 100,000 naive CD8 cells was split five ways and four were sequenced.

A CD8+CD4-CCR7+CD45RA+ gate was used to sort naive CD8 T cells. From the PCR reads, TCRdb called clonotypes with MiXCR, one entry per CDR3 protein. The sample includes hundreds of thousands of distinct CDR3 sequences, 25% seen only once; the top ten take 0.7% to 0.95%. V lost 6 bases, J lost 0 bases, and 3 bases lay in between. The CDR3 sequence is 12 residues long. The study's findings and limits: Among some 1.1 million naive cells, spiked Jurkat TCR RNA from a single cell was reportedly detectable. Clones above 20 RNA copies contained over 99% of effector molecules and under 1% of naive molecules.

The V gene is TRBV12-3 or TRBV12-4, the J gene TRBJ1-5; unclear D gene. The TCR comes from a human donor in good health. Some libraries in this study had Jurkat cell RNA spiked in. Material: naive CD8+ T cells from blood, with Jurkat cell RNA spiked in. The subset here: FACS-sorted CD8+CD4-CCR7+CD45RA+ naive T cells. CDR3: CASRYSNQPQHF. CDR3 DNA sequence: TGTGCCAGCAGGTATAGCAATCAGCCCCAGCATTTT.